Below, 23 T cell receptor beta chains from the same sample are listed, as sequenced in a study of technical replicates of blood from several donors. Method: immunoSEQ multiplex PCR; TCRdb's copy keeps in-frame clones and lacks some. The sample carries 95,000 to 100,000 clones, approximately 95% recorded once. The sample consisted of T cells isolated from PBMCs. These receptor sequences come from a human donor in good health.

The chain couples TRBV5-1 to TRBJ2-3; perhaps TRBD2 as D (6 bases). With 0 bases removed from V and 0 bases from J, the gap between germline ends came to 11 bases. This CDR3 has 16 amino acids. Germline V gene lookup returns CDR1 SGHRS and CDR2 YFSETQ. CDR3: CASSLVGGGSTDTQYF. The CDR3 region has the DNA TGCGCCAGCAGCTTGGTTGGTGGAGGGAGCACAGATACGCAGTATTTT.

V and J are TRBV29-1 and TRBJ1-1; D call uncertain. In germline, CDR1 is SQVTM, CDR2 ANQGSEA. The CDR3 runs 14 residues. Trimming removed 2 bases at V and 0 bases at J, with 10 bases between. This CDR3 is CSVERRIMNTEAFF. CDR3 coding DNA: TGCAGCGTTGAAAGGCGGATCATGAACACTGAAGCTTTCTTT.

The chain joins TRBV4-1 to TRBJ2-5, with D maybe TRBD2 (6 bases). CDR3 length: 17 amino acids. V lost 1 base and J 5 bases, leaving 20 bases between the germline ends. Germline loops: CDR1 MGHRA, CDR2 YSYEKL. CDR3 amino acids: CASSQVVSRRERETQYF. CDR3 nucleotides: TGCGCCAGCAGCCAAGTGGTCTCTCGGCGGGAAAGGGAGACCCAGTACTTC.

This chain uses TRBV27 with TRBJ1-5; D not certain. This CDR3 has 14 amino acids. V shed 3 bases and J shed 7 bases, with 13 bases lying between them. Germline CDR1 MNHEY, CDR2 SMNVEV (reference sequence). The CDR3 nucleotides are TGTGCCAGCAGTTTCTCGGAGAAACGGCAGCCCCAGCATTTT. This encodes CASSFSEKRQPQHF.

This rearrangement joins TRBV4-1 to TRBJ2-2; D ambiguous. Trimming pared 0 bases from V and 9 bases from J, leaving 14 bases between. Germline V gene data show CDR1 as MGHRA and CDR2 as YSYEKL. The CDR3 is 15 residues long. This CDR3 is CASSQEGLARRELFF. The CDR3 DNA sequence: TGCGCCAGCAGCCAAGAAGGCTTAGCCCGGCGGGAGCTGTTTTTT.

CDR3 amino acids: CASSVASGVDQPQHF. The CDR3 DNA reads as TGTGCCAGCAGCGTAGCGTCAGGGGTCGACCAGCCCCAGCATTTT. This rearrangement joins TRBV9 to TRBJ1-5, with a possible D match to TRBD1 (6 bases). The germline gives CDR1 SGDLS, CDR2 YYNGEE. Trimming stripped 0 bases from V and 7 bases from J, with 14 bases between. This CDR3 contains 15 residues.

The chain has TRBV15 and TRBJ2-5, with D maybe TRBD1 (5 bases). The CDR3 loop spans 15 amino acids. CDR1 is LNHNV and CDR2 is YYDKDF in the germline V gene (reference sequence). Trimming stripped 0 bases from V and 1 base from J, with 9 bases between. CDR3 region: CATSRDLGPQETQYF. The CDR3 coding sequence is TGTGCCACCAGCAGAGATTTGGGGCCCCAAGAGACCCAGTACTTC.

CDR3 in amino acids: CASSYSIGGNQPQHF. CDR3 nucleotide sequence: TGTGCCAGCAGTTACTCAATCGGAGGAAATCAGCCCCAGCATTTT. The J gene is TRBJ1-5, the V gene TRBV6-5; D not resolved. The CDR3 spans 15 residues. The V gene's germline CDR1 is MNHEY and CDR2 SVGAGI. Trimming stripped 0 bases from V and 4 bases from J, with 10 bases between.

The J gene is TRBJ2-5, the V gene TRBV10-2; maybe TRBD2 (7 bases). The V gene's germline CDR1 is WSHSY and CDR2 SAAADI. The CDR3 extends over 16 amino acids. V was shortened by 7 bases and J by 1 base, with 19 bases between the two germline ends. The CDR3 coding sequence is TGCGCCAGCAAATCGAGCGGGACAACTAGCCAAGAGACCCAGTACTTC. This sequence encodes CASKSSGTTSQETQYF.

The CDR3, as DNA: TGTGCCAGCAGCCCCAGGAGGGAGGTGGGCTACACCTTC. This codes for CASSPRREVGYTF. The chain links TRBV6-5 to TRBJ1-2; D gene unclear. This CDR3 comprises 13 residues. Trimming left V 6 bases short and J 8 bases short, with 16 bases between. Germline values: CDR1 MNHEY, CDR2 SVGAGI.

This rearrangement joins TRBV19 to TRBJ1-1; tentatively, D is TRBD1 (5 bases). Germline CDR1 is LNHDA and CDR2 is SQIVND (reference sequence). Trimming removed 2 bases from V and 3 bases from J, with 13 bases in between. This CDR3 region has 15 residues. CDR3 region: CASSIRRQIDTEAFF. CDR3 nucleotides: TGTGCCAGTAGTATAAGGAGACAGATAGACACTGAAGCTTTCTTT.

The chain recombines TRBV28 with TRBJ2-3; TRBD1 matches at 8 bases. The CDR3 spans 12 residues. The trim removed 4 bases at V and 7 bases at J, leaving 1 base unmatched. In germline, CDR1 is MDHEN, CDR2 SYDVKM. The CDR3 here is CASSWDRYTQYF. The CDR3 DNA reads TGTGCCAGCAGTTGGGACAGGTATACGCAGTATTTT.

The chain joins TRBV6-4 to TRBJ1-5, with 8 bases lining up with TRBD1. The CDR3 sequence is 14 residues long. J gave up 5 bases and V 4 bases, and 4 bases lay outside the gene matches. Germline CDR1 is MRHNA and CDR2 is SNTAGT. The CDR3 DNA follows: TGTGCCAGCAGTGCTATACAGGGGGATCAGCCCCAGCATTTT. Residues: CASSAIQGDQPQHF.

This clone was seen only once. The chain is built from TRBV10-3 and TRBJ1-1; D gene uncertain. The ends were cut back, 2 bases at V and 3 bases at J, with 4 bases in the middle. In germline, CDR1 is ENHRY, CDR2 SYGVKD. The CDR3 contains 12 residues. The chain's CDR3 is CAISEAYTEAFF. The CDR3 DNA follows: TGTGCCATCAGTGAGGCGTACACTGAAGCTTTCTTT.

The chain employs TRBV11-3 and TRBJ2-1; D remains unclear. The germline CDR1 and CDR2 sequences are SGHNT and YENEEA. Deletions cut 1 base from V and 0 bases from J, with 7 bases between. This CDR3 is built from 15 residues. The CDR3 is CASSLGRASYNEQFF. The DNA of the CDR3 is TGTGCCAGCAGCTTAGGTCGCGCCTCCTACAATGAGCAGTTCTTC.

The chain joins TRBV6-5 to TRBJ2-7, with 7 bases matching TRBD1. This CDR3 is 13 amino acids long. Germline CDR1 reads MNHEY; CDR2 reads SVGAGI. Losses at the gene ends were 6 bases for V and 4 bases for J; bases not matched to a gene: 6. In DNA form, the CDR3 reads TGTGCCAGCAGCGCCCGACAGGGTTACGAGCAGTACTTC. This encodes CASSARQGYEQYF.

CDR3 region: CASSLGTGWQPQHF. CDR3 DNA sequence: TGTGCCAGCAGCTTAGGCACCGGGTGGCAGCCCCAGCATTTT. The V gene is TRBV7-2, the J gene TRBJ1-5; D unresolved. This CDR3 spans 14 amino acids. CDR1 SGHTA and CDR2 FQGNSA come from the germline V gene. Deletions cut 1 base from V and 7 bases from J, with 11 bases between.

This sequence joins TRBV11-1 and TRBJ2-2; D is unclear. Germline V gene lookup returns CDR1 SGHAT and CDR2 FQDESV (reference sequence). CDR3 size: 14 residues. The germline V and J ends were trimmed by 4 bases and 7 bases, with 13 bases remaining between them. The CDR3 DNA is TGTGCCAGCAGCTCGGGTAGCTTCGTCGGGGAGCTGTTTTTT. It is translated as CASSSGSFVGELFF.

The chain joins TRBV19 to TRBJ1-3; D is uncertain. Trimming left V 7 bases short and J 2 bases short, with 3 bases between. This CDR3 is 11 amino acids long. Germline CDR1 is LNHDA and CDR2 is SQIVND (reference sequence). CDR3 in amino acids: CASTAGNTIYF. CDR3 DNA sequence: TGTGCCAGTACCGCTGGAAACACCATATATTTT.

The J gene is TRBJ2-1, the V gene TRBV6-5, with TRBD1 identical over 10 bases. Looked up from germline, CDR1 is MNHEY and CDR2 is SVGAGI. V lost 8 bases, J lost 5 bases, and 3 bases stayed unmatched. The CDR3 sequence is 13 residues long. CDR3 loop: CASSGTGDNEQFF. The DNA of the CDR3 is TGTGCCAGCTCCGGGACAGGGGACAATGAGCAGTTCTTC.

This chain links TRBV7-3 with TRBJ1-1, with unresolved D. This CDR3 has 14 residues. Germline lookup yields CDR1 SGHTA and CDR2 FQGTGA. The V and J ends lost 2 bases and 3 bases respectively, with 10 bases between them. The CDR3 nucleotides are TGTGCCAGCAGCTTATATGGTGGGCACACTGAAGCTTTCTTT. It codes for CASSLYGGHTEAFF.

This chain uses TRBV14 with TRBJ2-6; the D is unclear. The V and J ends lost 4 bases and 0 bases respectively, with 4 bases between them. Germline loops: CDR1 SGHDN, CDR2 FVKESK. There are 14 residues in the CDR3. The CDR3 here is CASSPSSGANVLTF. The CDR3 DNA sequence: TGTGCCAGCAGCCCCAGCTCTGGGGCCAACGTCCTGACTTTC.

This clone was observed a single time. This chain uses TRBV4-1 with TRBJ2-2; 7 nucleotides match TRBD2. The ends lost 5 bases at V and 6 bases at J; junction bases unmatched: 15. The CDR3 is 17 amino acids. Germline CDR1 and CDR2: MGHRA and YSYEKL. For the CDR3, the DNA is TGCGCCAGCAGCTACCCGAGCGGGGACCTGGTTCCCGGGGAGCTGTTTTTT. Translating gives CASSYPSGDLVPGELFF.